These 7 T cell receptor beta chains originate from one sample sequenced in a study of shared clonotypes between healthy human individuals. Only in-frame clones appear in the TCRdb table, and some are missing; sequencing was by immunoSEQ multiplex PCR. The profile shows about 680,000 clones, approximately 90% of them singletons. The naive CD8 subset, CD45RO-negative cells positively selected for CCR7, excluded terminally differentiated effector memory CD45RA+ cells. The sample taken for sequencing was naive CD8+ T cells sorted from blood. These receptor sequences come from a man younger than 40 in good health.

The rearrangement joins TRBV4-2 to TRBJ1-1, with no clear D. This CDR3 comprises 14 residues. Between the trimmed V and J ends, which lost 3 bases and 1 base, there was a span of 9 bases. Germline lookup yields CDR1 LGHNA and CDR2 YNFKEQ. The CDR3 loop is CASSHLGGNTEAFF. As DNA, the CDR3 is TGTGCCAGCAGCCATCTGGGAGGGAACACTGAAGCTTTCTTT.

The chain links TRBV11-3 to TRBJ2-1, with TRBD2 matching 10 bases. Germline V gene sequence: CDR1 SGHNT, CDR2 YENEEA. J gave up 6 bases and V 5 bases, and 10 bases lay outside the gene matches. CDR3 length: 16 amino acids. As DNA, the CDR3 is TGTGCCAGCAGCCCCCTGGCTAGCGGGAGAATCAATGAGCAGTTCTTC. This codes for CASSPLASGRINEQFF.

V gene TRBV11-2 combines with J gene TRBJ2-5, with unresolved D. Germline CDR1 is SGHAT and CDR2 is FQNNGV. The CDR3 has 13 amino acids. Trimming pared 7 bases from V and 5 bases from J, leaving 14 bases between. The CDR3 here is CASNPLGSETQYF. The CDR3 bases are TGTGCCAGCAACCCCCTGGGTAGTGAGACCCAGTACTTC.

This chain connects TRBV4-3 to TRBJ2-1; either TRBD1 or TRBD2 may supply D (5 bases each). Germline values: CDR1 LGHNA, CDR2 YSLEER. The CDR3 runs to 13 residues. The V end was cut by 5 bases, the J end by 5 bases, with 10 bases between. The CDR3 region has the DNA TGCGCCAGCAGCTTGGGACCTGACAATGAGCAGTTCTTC. It specifies CASSLGPDNEQFF.

This chain links TRBV27 with TRBJ2-1; 8 bases are shared with TRBD2. CDR1 and CDR2 from the germline V gene are MNHEY and SMNVEV (reference sequence). Trimming at V came to 2 bases and at J to 4 bases, leaving 4 bases not matched to a gene. CDR3 length equals 15 residues. The CDR3 protein is CASSLLAGLYNEQFF. CDR3 sequence (DNA): TGTGCCAGCAGTTTACTAGCGGGCCTATACAATGAGCAGTTCTTC.

The chain uses TRBV2 and TRBJ2-7; no definite D call. This CDR3 is built from 13 residues. V lost 1 base and J lost 3, with 7 bases in between. Germline V gene data show CDR1 as SNHLY and CDR2 as FYNNEI. The CDR3 loop is CASSEGLNYEQYF. The CDR3 DNA is TGTGCCAGCAGTGAAGGGCTAAACTACGAGCAGTACTTC.

The chain is built from TRBV11-2 and TRBJ2-7; 7 bases match TRBD1. This CDR3 spans 15 amino acids. Trimming at V came to 2 bases and at J to 5 bases, leaving 9 bases not matched to a gene. From germline, CDR1 is SGHAT and CDR2 FQNNGV. CDR3 DNA sequence: TGTGCCAGCAGCTTACTGACAGGGAGACAGAACGAGCAGTACTTC. This translates into CASSLLTGRQNEQYF.